The 20 T cell receptor beta chains listed next were all sequenced from one sample in a study of vaccination and CD4 T cells after COVID-19. Sample treatment: roughly nine-day PBMC culture with coronavirus spike peptide pools or control peptides (ViraFEST assay). Sequenced with the Oncomine TCR Beta short-read assay was DNA taken from cultured CD4+ T cells. TCRdb itself ran the PCR reads through MiXCR, one entry per CDR3 protein. The sample holds about 21,000 distinct CDR3 sequences, around 50% seen once. Antigens for these TCRs are unknown. Sequencing was done on a sample of CD4+ T cells from blood, cultured in vitro. These TCRs come from a human donor who had recovered from COVID-19.

The chain recombines TRBV12-3 or TRBV12-4 with TRBJ2-2, with unresolved D. The CDR3 runs to 16 residues. The V end lost 1 base, the J end lost 3 bases, and 12 bases lay between the germline ends. CDR3 coding DNA: TGTGCCAGCAGTTTAGTCCCAGGCAGGCACACCGGGGAGCTGTTTTTT. Translation: CASSLVPGRHTGELFF.

This clonotype came up a few times. The chain has TRBV25-1 and TRBJ1-2, with D perhaps TRBD1 (5 bases). Germline loops: CDR1 MGHDK, CDR2 SYGVNS. Trimming left V 1 base short and J 8 bases short, with 11 bases between. This CDR3 comprises 13 residues. The CDR3 sequence: CASSEWQGGGYTF. For the CDR3, the DNA is TGTGCCAGCAGTGAATGGCAGGGCGGCGGCTACACCTTC.

The chain combines TRBV20-1 with TRBJ2-7; D not resolved. CDR1 and CDR2 (germline): DFQATT, SNEGSKA (reference sequence). CDR3 length: 13 amino acids. V was trimmed by 6 bases and J by 7 bases, leaving 19 bases between them. CDR3 in amino acids: CSAYDLSPGEQYF. The DNA of the CDR3 is TGCAGTGCCTACGACTTATCCCCTGGGGAGCAGTACTTC.

J is TRBJ1-6 and V is TRBV7-9; possible D gene TRBD1, 5 bases. The CDR3 totals 15 residues. V was cut by 2 bases and J by 7 bases, with 12 bases left in between. Per the germline V gene, CDR1 is SEHNR and CDR2 is FQNEAQ (reference sequence). CDR3 amino acids: CASSLRGDANSPLHF. The CDR3 DNA is TGTGCCAGCAGCTTACGGGGGGACGCGAATTCACCCCTCCACTTT.

V and J are TRBV28 and TRBJ2-5; weak D call: TRBD2 (5 bases). The CDR3 covers 12 residues. V was cut by 4 bases and J by 7 bases, with 10 bases left in between. The germline gives CDR1 MDHEN, CDR2 SYDVKM. The CDR3, as DNA: TGTGCCAGCAGTTGGGGAGTTGGGACCCAGTACTTC. This codes for CASSWGVGTQYF. The variable domain in full, with the rest retrieved from reference TRBV28 and TRBJ2-5, is DVKVTQSSRYLVKRTGEKVFLECVQDMDHENMFWYRQDPGLGLRLIYFSYDVKMKEKGDIPEGYSVSREKKERFSLILESASTNQTSMYLCASSWGVGTQYFGPGTRLLVL.

This clonotype was seen a handful of times. J is TRBJ1-1 and V is TRBV5-1; 9 nucleotides align to TRBD1. The CDR3 is 15 amino acids. Germline lookup yields CDR1 SGHRS and CDR2 YFSETQ. V was clipped by 3 bases and J by 4 bases; unmatched bases: 7. The CDR3 protein is CASSWDREVSTEAFF. The DNA for the CDR3 is TGCGCCAGCAGCTGGGACAGGGAGGTTTCCACTGAAGCTTTCTTT.

This clonotype was recorded a few times. V usage is TRBV20-1 and J usage is TRBJ2-1; 11 bases align to TRBD2. Germline V CDR1 and CDR2: DFQATT, SNEGSKA (reference sequence). The ends lost 3 bases at V and 4 bases at J; junction bases unmatched: 8. This CDR3 region has 16 residues. The CDR3 protein is CSASRLAGSLYNEQFF. In DNA, the CDR3 is TGCAGTGCTAGTAGACTAGCGGGGAGTTTATACAATGAGCAGTTCTTC.

This clonotype was counted only a few times. The V and J genes are TRBV2 and TRBJ2-2; perhaps TRBD2 as D (5 bases). The CDR3 totals 11 residues. CDR1 is SNHLY, CDR2 FYNNEI, per germline. The V end was cut by 8 bases, the J end by 6 bases, with 7 bases between. CDR3 coding DNA: TGTGCCAGCTCCGGGGCCGGGGAGCTGTTTTTT. This sequence encodes CASSGAGELFF. Looking up the rest from reference TRBV2 and TRBJ2-2 gives the full variable domain: EPEVTQTPSHQVTQMGQEVILRCVPISNHLYFYWYRQILGQKVEFLVSFYNNEISEKSEIFDDQFSVERPDGSNFTLKIRSTKLEDSAMYFCASSGAGELFFGEGSRLTVL.

The chain is built from TRBV19 and TRBJ1-5; 8 bases align to TRBD1. This CDR3 is 15 amino acids long. Per germline, CDR1 LNHDA and CDR2 SQIVND (reference sequence). Trimming cost V 7 bases and J 10 bases; bases outside gene matches: 15. The DNA of the CDR3 is TGTGCCAGTACCGCAAGTTTGGACAGGGCATCACCCCAGCATTTT. Encoded protein: CASTASLDRASPQHF.

The chain uses TRBV28 and TRBJ2-7; 8 bases agree with TRBD1. Germline CDR1 reads MDHEN; CDR2 reads SYDVKM. V lost 8 bases to trimming and J lost 7 bases; unmatched junction nucleotides: 13. The CDR3 extends over 14 amino acids. This CDR3 reads CASEGGQGSSEQYF. CDR3 sequence (DNA): TGTGCCAGCGAGGGTGGACAGGGATCGAGTGAGCAGTACTTC.

This clonotype has just a few counts. The genes are TRBV12-3 or TRBV12-4 and TRBJ1-2; a possible D gene is TRBD1 (5 bases). V lost 8 bases and J lost 8, with 18 bases in between. The CDR3 is made up of 13 amino acids. The CDR3 here is CASGRSRGEGYTF. In DNA, the CDR3 is TGTGCCAGCGGTAGAAGTAGGGGTGAAGGCTACACCTTC.

This chain joins TRBV6-1 and TRBJ1-2, with a tentative D call TRBD1 (5 bases). V was shortened by 4 bases and J by 10 bases, with 16 bases between the two germline ends. Germline assignment: CDR1 MNHNS and CDR2 SASEGT. This CDR3 spans 13 amino acids. The CDR3 is CASSVGEWGSYTF. The CDR3 nucleotides are TGTGCCAGCAGTGTGGGGGAATGGGGTTCCTACACCTTC.

The chain uses TRBV5-1 and TRBJ1-2; 7 nucleotides agree with TRBD1. The CDR3 loop spans 14 amino acids. The V segment lost 1 base and the J segment 7 bases; nucleotides outside the gene matches: 7. Germline V gene lookup returns CDR1 SGHRS and CDR2 YFSETQ. In DNA, the CDR3 is TGCGCCAGCAGCTTGAAAGGAGGGGGCTCTGGCTACACCTTC. This sequence encodes CASSLKGGGSGYTF.

The chain joins TRBV19 to TRBJ2-2; no reliable D call. The germline CDR1 and CDR2 sequences are LNHDA and SQIVND (reference sequence). Trimming took 3 bases from V and 6 from J, leaving 5 bases between them. The CDR3 runs to 12 residues. The DNA of the CDR3 is TGTGCCAGTAGTATTTTCGCCGGGGAGCTGTTTTTT. Protein sequence: CASSIFAGELFF.

V gene TRBV5-8 combines with J gene TRBJ2-4; tentative D call: TRBD1 (6 bases). Germline V gene data show CDR1 as SGHTS and CDR2 as YDEGEE. This CDR3 spans 14 amino acids. Trimming stripped 0 bases from V and 8 bases from J, with 12 bases between. The DNA of the CDR3 is TGTGCCAGCAGCTTGGGTCCAGGGGCGTACATTCAGTACTTC. This codes for CASSLGPGAYIQYF. Using reference TRBV5-8 and TRBJ2-4 for the parts outside the CDR3, the full variable domain is EAGVTQSPTHLIKTRGQQATLRCSPISGHTSVYWYQQALGLGLQFLLWYDEGEERNRGNFPPRFSGRQFPNYSSELNVNALELEDSALYLCASSLGPGAYIQYFGAGTRLSVL.

The rearrangement joins TRBV6-2 or TRBV6-3 to TRBJ2-1; TRBD2 aligns across 14 bases. The CDR3 covers 19 residues. V shed 2 bases, J shed 8 bases, and the junction held 14 bases outside the gene matches. Germline V gene sequence: CDR1 MNHEY, CDR2 SVGEGT. CDR3 nucleotide sequence: TGTGCCAGCAGTTACAAGGAGACTAGCGGGAGGGCCCCGGGGGATGAGCAGTTCTTC. It encodes CASSYKETSGRAPGDEQFF.

V usage is TRBV11-1 and J usage is TRBJ1-2; D possibly corresponds to TRBD1 (6 bases). This CDR3 spans 14 amino acids. V dropped 0 bases and J dropped 6 bases, with 11 bases sitting between them. Germline values: CDR1 SGHAT, CDR2 FQDESV (reference sequence). DNA for the CDR3: TGTGCCAGCAGCTTAGCTCAGGGGAGCAATGGCTACACCTTC. It encodes CASSLAQGSNGYTF.

The genes are TRBV6-5 and TRBJ2-5; TRBD1 aligns across 9 bases. CDR1 and CDR2 (germline): MNHEY, SVGAGI. The V gene end was trimmed by 2 bases and the J gene end by 4 bases; junction bases not matched to a gene: 5. CDR3 length: 15 residues. CDR3 loop: CASSYTGGVVETQYF. Here the CDR3 DNA reads TGTGCCAGCAGTTACACAGGGGGCGTCGTAGAGACCCAGTACTTC.

This clonotype was detected only a few times. The V call is TRBV6-2 or TRBV6-3, the J call TRBJ1-5, with a weak D call TRBD1 (6 bases). CDR1 and CDR2 from the germline V gene are MNHEY and SVGEGT. V lost 9 bases and J 4 bases, leaving 22 bases between the germline ends. The CDR3 has 16 amino acids. The CDR3 region is CASTKRQVPRNQPQHF. CDR3 bases: TGTGCCAGTACTAAACGACAGGTCCCCCGGAATCAGCCCCAGCATTTT.

There are a few counts of this clonotype. V usage is TRBV20-1 and J usage is TRBJ1-1; D remains ambiguous. Germline-derived CDR1 and CDR2 are DFQATT and SNEGSKA (reference sequence). This CDR3 is 13 amino acids long. V was shortened by 3 bases and J by 4 bases, with 12 bases between the two germline ends. The CDR3 DNA follows: TGCAGTGCTAGTGGACCGGAGGGCACTGAAGCTTTCTTT. This translates into CSASGPEGTEAFF.